There are many counts of the clone carrying this TCR beta chain. Its antigen remains unknown. One entry per CDR3 protein results from TCRdb running MiXCR on the RT-PCR reads. The sample consists of 600,000 to 700,000 distinct CDR3 sequences, about 15% of them appearing once. This record belongs to a study of response to subunit inactivated influenza vaccine. Overall study results and limits: Only a handful of new T cells, the authors suggested, are recruited with each seasonal influenza vaccination.

The CDR3 has 13 residues. Germline CDR1 and CDR2: SGHRS and YFSETQ. Trimming removed 3 bases from V and 5 bases from J, with 12 bases in between. The sample here was PBMCs from blood, taken 14 days before vaccination. This receptor was identified in a man between 45 and 60 years old who received an inactivated influenza vaccine. J is TRBJ2-7 and V is TRBV5-1; a weak D match, TRBD2 (5 bases). CDR3 nucleotide sequence: TGCGCCAGCAGCTGGGGAGATAAAAACGAGCAGTACTTC. It is translated as CASSWGDKNEQYF.